This entry describes one T cell receptor (beta chain). Its antigen is undetermined. This sample stems from a study of cytomegalovirus exposure and HLA in healthy donors. At the level of the study: The 120 or so validation repertoires, a later analysis reported, used the same platform as the approximately 670 first-cohort repertoires.

There are 16 residues in the CDR3. V shed 5 bases and J 4 bases; nucleotides not matched to a gene: 13. Germline V gives CDR1 MNHNY, CDR2 SVGAGI (reference sequence). Notes on the study in general: Among TCR beta chains, those listed as cytomegalovirus-associated numbered fewer than 200. There were some public TCRs occurring in many donors, but most TCR sequences were rare. Both high specificity and high sensitivity reportedly marked the classifier's diagnosis of cytomegalovirus status.

Produced via immunoSEQ multiplex PCR; TCRdb's table is partial and in-frame only. The table lists some 200,000 clones, 75% to 95% of them singletons. The chain combines TRBV6-6 with TRBJ2-7, with 8 bases aligning to TRBD2. Sequencing input: PBMCs. The receptor was isolated from a woman aged 18 to 35 in good health and CMV-seronegative. CDR3 protein: CASSPAGTSGSYEQYF. CDR3 in DNA: TGTGCCAGCAGTCCCGCAGGAACTAGCGGCTCATACGAGCAGTACTTC.